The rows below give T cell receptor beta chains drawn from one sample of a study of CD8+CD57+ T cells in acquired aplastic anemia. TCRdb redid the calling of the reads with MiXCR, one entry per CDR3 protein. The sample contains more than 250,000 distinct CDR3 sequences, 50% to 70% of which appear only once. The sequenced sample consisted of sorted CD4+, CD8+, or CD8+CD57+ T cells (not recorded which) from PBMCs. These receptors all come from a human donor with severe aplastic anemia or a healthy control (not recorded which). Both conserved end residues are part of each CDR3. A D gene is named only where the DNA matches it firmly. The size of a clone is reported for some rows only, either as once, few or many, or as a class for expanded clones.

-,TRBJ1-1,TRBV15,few,TGTGCCACCAGCGGGACCTTGGCGAACACTGAAGCTTTCTTT,CATSGTLANTEAFF
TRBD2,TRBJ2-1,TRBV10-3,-,TGTGCCGTCAGTGAGTCTCCGACTAGCGGGGGAAACAATGAGCAGTTCTTC,CAVSESPTSGGNNEQFF
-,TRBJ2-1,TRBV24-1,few,TGTGCCACCAGTGATTCATACCGCGTTGCGGGACACCTCTCCTACAATGAGCAGTTCTTC,CATSDSYRVAGHLSYNEQFF
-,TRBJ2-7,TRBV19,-,TGTGCCAGTAGTATAGACCCAGGGGACGAGCAGTACTTC,CASSIDPGDEQYF
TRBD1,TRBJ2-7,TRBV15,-,TGTGCCACCAGCAGGACAGGGCCGACCTACGAGCAGTACTTC,CATSRTGPTYEQYF
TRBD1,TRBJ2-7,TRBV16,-,TGTGCCAGCACCAACCGTCAGGGACAGCTATCCTACGAGCAGTACTTC,CASTNRQGQLSYEQYF
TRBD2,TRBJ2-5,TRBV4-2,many,TGTGCCAGCAGCTTGACTAGCGGCACCCAAGAGACCCAGTACTTC,CASSLTSGTQETQYF
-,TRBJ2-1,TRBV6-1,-,TGTGCCAGCAGTGAAGGGACTTCGGGTGAGCAGTTCTTC,CASSEGTSGEQFF
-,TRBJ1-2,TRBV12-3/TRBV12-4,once,TGTGCCAGCAGCCAGACACCCGGCGGTGGCTACACCTTC,CASSQTPGGGYTF
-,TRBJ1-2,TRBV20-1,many,TGCAGTGCTAGCGTCCCCAGGGAGGGAGGCTACACCTTC,CSASVPREGGYTF
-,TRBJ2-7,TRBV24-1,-,TGTGCCACCAGTGACCCGGGATCCCGCGAGCAGTACTTC,CATSDPGSREQYF
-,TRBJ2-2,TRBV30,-,TGTGCCTGGGGGGGGCTTTTTAGCGGGGAGCTGTTTTTT,CAWGGLFSGELFF
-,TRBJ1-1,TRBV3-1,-,TGTGCCAGCAGCCAAGATTGGACTGCCTCAGAAGCTTTCTTT,CASSQDWTASEAFF
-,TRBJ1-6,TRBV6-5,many,TGTGCCAGCAGTTACTGGTCGCGGGGGAGCTCCTATAATTCACCCCTCCACTTT,CASSYWSRGSSYNSPLHF
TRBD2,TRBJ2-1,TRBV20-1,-,TGCAGTGCTAGAGACTTACTAGCGGGGGAGTGGAATGAGCAGTTCTTC,CSARDLLAGEWNEQFF
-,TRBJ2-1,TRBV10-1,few,TGCGCCAGCGGGGACCGTTGGGGCAATGAGCAGTTCTTC,CASGDRWGNEQFF
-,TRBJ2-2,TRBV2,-,TGTGCCAGCAGCGCCGAGCACACCGGGGAGCTGTTTTTT,CASSAEHTGELFF
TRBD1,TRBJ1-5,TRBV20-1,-,TGCAGTGCTAGTGGGGGCAGGGGGCTGTTTCAGCCCCAGCATTTT,CSASGGRGLFQPQHF
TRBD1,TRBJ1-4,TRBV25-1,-,TGTGCCAGCAGTGAGAACAGGGGCCGAGGAGGGGAAAACCTGTTTTTT,CASSENRGRGGENLFF
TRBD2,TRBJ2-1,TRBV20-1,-,TGCAGTGCTACACATCAACTAGCGGGAGCGAACAATGAGCAGTTCTTC,CSATHQLAGANNEQFF
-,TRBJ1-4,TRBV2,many,TGTGCCAGCAGCTGGCGGGGGGCAACTAATGAAAAACTGTTTTTT,CASSWRGATNEKLFF
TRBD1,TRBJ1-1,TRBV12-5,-,TGTGCTAGTGGTCGCGACAGGGTCGGAGCTTTCTTT,CASGRDRVGAFF
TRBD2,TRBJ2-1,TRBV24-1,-,TGTGCCACCAGTGGGGGCCGGGAGGGGCACAATGAGCAGTTCTTC,CATSGGREGHNEQFF
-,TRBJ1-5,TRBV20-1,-,TGCAGTGCCAGAGATTACTCCAGGGGTCAGCCCCAGCATTTT,CSARDYSRGQPQHF
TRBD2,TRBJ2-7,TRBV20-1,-,TGCAGTGCCCCCCCCCGGGGCGGGAGTGAGAACGAGCAGTACTTC,CSAPPRGGSENEQYF
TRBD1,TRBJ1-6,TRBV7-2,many,TGTGCCAGCAGCCAAGGGGACAGGAAGAATTCACCCCTCCACTTT,CASSQGDRKNSPLHF
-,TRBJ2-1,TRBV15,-,TGTGCCACCAGCAGAGATTATGGGGGAGTTTTGGACAATGAGCAGTTCTTC,CATSRDYGGVLDNEQFF
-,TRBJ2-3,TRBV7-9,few,TGTGCCAGCAGCTTAGGCCCGGCGAGTAGTACAGATACGCAGTATTTT,CASSLGPASSTDTQYF
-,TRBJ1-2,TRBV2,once,TGTGCCAGCAGTGATTTGCAGGGTGGGGGCTACACCTTC,CASSDLQGGGYTF
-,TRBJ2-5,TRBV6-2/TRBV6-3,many,TGTGCCAGCAGTTGGGGGGCCCTTGTAGAGACCCAGTACTTC,CASSWGALVETQYF
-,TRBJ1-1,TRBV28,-,TGTGCCACCCGGGGGGCCGGGGACACTGAAGCTTTCTTT,CATRGAGDTEAFF
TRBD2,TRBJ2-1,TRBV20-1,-,TGCAGTGCTAGAGATATAGCGGGGCCGAGCACAGATACGCAGTTCTTC,CSARDIAGPSTDTQFF
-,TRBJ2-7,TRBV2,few,TGTGCCAGCTCAACGGCCTACGAGCAGTACTTC,CASSTAYEQYF
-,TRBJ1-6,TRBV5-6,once,TGTGCCAGCAGCTTGGGTGCGGACGATCATTCGGCCCTCCACTTT,CASSLGADDHSALHF
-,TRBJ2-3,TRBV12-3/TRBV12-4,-,TGTGCCAGCAGCTCCCTCGGGAGCACAGATACGCAGTATTTT,CASSSLGSTDTQYF
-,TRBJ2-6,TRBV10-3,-,TGTGCCATCAGTGAGTCCAACGTCCTGACTTTC,CAISESNVLTF